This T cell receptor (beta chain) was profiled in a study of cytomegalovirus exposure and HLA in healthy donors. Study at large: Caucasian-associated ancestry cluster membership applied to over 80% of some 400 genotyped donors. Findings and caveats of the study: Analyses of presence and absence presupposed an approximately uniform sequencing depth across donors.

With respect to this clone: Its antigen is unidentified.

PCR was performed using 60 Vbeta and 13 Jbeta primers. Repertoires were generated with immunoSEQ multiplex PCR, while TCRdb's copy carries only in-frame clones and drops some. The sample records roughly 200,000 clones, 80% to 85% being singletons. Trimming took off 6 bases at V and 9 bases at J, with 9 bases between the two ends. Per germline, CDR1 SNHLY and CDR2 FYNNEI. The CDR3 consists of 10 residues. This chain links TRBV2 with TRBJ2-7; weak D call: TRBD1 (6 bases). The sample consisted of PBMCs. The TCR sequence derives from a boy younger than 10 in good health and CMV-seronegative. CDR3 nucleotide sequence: TGTGCCAGCAGCGAACAGGGGCAGTACTTC. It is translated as CASSEQGQYF.